The clone carrying this TCR beta chain turned up a few times. The sample originates from a study of human T cells and chemical hapten exposure. As for the study in general: Patients, mostly women, had alopecia areata, alopecia totalis or alopecia universalis. Small discrepancies in pooled library volume mainly accounted for the varying TCR yields per sample.

Noted time point: patch test 1, 2 weeks after DPC sensitization. Specified treatment: therapeutic diphenylcyclopropenone sensitization with weekly scalp DPC. Each CDR3 protein gets one entry after TCRdb re-called the RACE reads with MiXCR. The sample includes fewer than 95,000 distinct CDR3 sequences, over 9.5% of them seen just once. Trimming pared 5 bases from V and 3 bases from J, leaving 12 bases between. Germline V gene sequence: CDR1 SGHDN, CDR2 FVKESK. The CDR3 has 14 amino acids. The material was whole blood, obtained in connection with sensitization to the hapten diphenylcyclopropenone (DPC). The chain has TRBV14 and TRBJ2-3; D is unclear. The source is a middle-aged man with alopecia areata. Some clones in this sample may be carry-over from other donors' samples. The CDR3 sequence: CASSEQQFTDTQYF. The CDR3 DNA is TGTGCCAGCAGCGAGCAGCAGTTTACAGATACGCAGTATTTT.